Each of the 4 T cell receptor beta chains below was sequenced from the same sample in a study of blood T cells in healthy people across ages. Sample-barcoded 5' priming and a J-beta primer mix drove a second PCR of about 7 to 12 cycles. In TCRdb, the 5' RACE reads were re-called with MiXCR into one record per CDR3 protein. This sample has about 800,000 distinct CDR3 sequences; more than 45% occur once, and the top ten carry 20% to 25%. The sequenced sample consisted of blood. Receptors were obtained from a man aged 25 to 45 in good health.

This clonotype has a handful of counts. The rearrangement uses TRBV29-1 and TRBJ2-5; D unclear. Trimming pared 2 bases from V and 5 bases from J, leaving 18 bases between. The CDR3 contains 15 residues. Germline values: CDR1 SQVTM, CDR2 ANQGSEA. The CDR3 DNA is TGCAGCGTTGAATCTCGGGTGGGGATTCCGGAGACCCAGTACTTC. This gives the protein CSVESRVGIPETQYF.

The chain carries TRBV7-2 and TRBJ2-3; TRBD2 matches at 11 bases. J was trimmed by 3 bases and V by 7 bases; bases with no gene match: 6. There are 15 residues in the CDR3. The V gene's germline CDR1 is SGHTA and CDR2 FQGNSA. The CDR3 DNA reads as TGTGCCAGCAACTTCCTAGCGGGGGGTACAGATACGCAGTATTTT. It is translated as CASNFLAGGTDTQYF.

On this clonotype: Germline is not matched at one junction end, which may reflect a read error. The rearrangement uses TRBV20-1 and TRBJ2-7; D possibly corresponds to TRBD2 (5 bases). Germline CDR1 reads DFQATT; CDR2 reads SNEGSKA (reference sequence). The CDR3 totals 14 residues. The CDR3 protein is CSTRARTDDWRQYF. The CDR3 DNA is TGCAGTACTAGAGCTCGGACGGACGACTGGCGGCAGTACTTC.

The V call is TRBV11-2, the J call TRBJ2-4; D not certain. Germline loops: CDR1 SGHAT, CDR2 FQNNGV. V was trimmed by 8 bases and J by 0 bases, leaving 11 bases between them. The CDR3 runs to 14 residues. The CDR3 region has the DNA TGTGCCAGCCTACTATTCCTAGCCAAAAACATTCAGTACTTC. This gives the protein CASLLFLAKNIQYF.